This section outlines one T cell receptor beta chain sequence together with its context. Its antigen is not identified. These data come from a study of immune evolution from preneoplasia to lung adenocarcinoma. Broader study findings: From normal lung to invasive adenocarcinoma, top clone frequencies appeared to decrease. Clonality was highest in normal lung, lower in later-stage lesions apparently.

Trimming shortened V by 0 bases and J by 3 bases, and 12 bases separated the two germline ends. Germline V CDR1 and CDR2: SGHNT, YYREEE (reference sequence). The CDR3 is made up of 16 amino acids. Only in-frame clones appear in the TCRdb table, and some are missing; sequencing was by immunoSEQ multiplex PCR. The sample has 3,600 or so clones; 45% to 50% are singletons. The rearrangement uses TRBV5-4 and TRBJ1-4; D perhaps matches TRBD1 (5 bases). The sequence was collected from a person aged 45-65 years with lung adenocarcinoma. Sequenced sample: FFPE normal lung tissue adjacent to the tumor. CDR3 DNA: TGTGCCAGCAGCTTGGGAGGGCGGGGGTCTAATGAAAAACTGTTTTTT. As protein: CASSLGGRGSNEKLFF.